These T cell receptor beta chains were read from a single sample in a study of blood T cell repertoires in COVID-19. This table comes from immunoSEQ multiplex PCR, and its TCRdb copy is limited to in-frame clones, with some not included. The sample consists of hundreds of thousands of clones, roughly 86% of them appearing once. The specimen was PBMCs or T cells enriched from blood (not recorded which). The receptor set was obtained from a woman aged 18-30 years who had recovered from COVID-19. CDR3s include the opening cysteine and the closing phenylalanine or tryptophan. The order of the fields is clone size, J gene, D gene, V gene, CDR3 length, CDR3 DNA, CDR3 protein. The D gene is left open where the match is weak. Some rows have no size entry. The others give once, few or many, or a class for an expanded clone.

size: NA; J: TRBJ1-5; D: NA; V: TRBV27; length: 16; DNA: TGTGCCAGCAGCGTCTCGACAGCATATAGCAATCAGCCCCAGCATTTT; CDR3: CASSVSTAYSNQPQHF
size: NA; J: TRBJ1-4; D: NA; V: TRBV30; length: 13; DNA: TGTGCCTGGAGTGGACGGGTTAATGAAAAACTGTTTTTT; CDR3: CAWSGRVNEKLFF
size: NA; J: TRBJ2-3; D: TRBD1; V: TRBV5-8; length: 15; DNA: TGTGCCAGCAGCCCTACGGGACAGAGCACAGATACGCAGTATTTT; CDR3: CASSPTGQSTDTQYF
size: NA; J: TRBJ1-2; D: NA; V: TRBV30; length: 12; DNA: TGTGCCTGGAGTGTAGCTCCCAATGGCTACACCTTC; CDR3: CAWSVAPNGYTF
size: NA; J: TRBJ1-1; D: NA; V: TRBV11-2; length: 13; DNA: TGTGCCAGCAGAACCGGAGAGAACACTGAAGCTTTCTTT; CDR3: CASRTGENTEAFF
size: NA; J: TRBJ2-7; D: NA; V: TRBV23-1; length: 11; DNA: TGCGCCAGCAGTCTGAGCTACGAGCAGTACTTC; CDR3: CASSLSYEQYF
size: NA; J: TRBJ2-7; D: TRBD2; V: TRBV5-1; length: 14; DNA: TGCGCCAGCAGCCCAGGACGGGGGGTCTACGAGCAGTACTTC; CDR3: CASSPGRGVYEQYF
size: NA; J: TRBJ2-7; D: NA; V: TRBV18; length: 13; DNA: TGTGCCAGCTCACCAGAAAGGGGCTACGAGCAGTACTTC; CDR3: CASSPERGYEQYF
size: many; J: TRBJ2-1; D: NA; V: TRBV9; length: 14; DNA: TGTGCCAGCAGCGTCTACAGGGAGAGCAATGAGCAGTTCTTC; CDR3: CASSVYRESNEQFF
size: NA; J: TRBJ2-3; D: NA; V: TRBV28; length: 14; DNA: TGTGCCAGCAGTTTATCACTAAGCGGGGATACGCAGTATTTT; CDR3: CASSLSLSGDTQYF
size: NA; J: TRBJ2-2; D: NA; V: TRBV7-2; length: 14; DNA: TGTGCCAGCAGCTTAGGTTTATTAACCGGGGAGCTGTTTTTT; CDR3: CASSLGLLTGELFF
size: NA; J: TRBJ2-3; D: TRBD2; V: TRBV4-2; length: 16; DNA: TGTGCCAGCAGCCAAGTCTTAGCGGGAGGCACAGATACGCAGTATTTT; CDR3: CASSQVLAGGTDTQYF
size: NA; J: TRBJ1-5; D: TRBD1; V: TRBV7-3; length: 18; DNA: TGTGCCAGCAGCTCCCGGGACAGGGGCGATTATAGCAATCAGCCCCAGCATTTT; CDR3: CASSSRDRGDYSNQPQHF
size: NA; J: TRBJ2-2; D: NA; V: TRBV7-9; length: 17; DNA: TGTGCCAGCAGCTTAGAGGGGCGGGGCTCGCCCCCCGGGGAGCTGTTTTTT; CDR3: CASSLEGRGSPPGELFF
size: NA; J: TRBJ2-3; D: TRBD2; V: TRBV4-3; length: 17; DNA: TGCGCCAGCAGCCAAGATTTGGCTAGCGGTAGCACAGATACGCAGTATTTT; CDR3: CASSQDLASGSTDTQYF
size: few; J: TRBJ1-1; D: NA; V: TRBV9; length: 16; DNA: TGTGCCAGCAGCGTGGCCCCGACAGAACTGAACTCTGAAGCTTTCTTT; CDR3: CASSVAPTELNSEAFF
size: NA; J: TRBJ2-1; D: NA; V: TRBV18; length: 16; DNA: TGTGCCAGCACTGAGAGCGGAGGGGTTCCCTACAATGAGCAGTTCTTC; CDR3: CASTESGGVPYNEQFF
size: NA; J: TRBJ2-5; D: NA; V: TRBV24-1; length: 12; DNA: TGTGCCACCAGTGCGGGGTCGGAGACCCAGTACTTC; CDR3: CATSAGSETQYF
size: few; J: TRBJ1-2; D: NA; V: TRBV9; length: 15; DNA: TGTGCCAGCAGCGTAGAAGGTTTAGGGGACTATGGCTACACCTTC; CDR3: CASSVEGLGDYGYTF
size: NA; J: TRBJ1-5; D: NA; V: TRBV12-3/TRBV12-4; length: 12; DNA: TGTGCCAGCAGTTTCGTCAGACAGCCCCAGCATTTT; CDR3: CASSFVRQPQHF
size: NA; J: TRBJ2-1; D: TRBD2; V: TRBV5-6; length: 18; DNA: TGTGCCAGCAGCCTACTAGCGGGGGGGCGAGGGGCCTACAATGAGCAGTTCTTC; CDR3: CASSLLAGGRGAYNEQFF
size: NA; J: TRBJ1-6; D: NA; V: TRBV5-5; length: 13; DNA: TGTGCCAGCAGTGGACAGCCGAATTCACCCCTCCACTTT; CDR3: CASSGQPNSPLHF